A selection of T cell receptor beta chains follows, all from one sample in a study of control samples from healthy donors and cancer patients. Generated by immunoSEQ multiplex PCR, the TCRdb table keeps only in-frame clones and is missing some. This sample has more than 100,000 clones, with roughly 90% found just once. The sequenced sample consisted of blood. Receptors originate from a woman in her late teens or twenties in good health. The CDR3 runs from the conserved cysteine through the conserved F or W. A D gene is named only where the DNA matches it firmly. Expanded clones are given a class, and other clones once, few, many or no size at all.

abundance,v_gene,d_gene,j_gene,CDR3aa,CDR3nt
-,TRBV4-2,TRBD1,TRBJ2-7,CASSQRTGRYYEQYF,TGTGCCAGCAGCCAGAGGACAGGGAGGTACTACGAGCAGTACTTC
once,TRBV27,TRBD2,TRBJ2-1,CASSAGGSSYNEQFF,TGTGCCAGCAGTGCGGGGGGGAGCTCCTACAATGAGCAGTTCTTC
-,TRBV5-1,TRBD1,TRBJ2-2,CASSWTTGLTGELFF,TGCGCCAGCAGCTGGACGACAGGGCTGACCGGGGAGCTGTTTTTT
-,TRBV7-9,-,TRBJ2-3,CASSPRQTDTQYF,TGTGCCAGCAGCCCGAGACAAACAGATACGCAGTATTTT
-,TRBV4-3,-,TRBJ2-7,CASSQTGDWSVYEQYF,TGCGCCAGCAGCCAAACCGGGGACTGGTCGGTCTACGAGCAGTACTTC
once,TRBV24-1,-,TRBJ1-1,CATSEAGSTEAFF,TGTGCCACCAGTGAGGCGGGAAGCACTGAAGCTTTCTTT
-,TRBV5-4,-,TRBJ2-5,CASSLGGTTPKETQYF,TGTGCCAGCAGCTTGGGGGGGACAACGCCTAAAGAGACCCAGTACTTC
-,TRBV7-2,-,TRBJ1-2,CASAKAGGDGYTF,TGTGCCAGTGCAAAAGCAGGAGGGGATGGCTACACCTTC
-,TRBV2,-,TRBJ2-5,CASYRALQETQYF,TGTGCCAGTTACAGGGCCCTCCAAGAGACCCAGTACTTC
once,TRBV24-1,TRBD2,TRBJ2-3,CATSRSGGLAGVADTQYF,TGTGCCACCAGTCGAAGTGGGGGACTAGCGGGAGTAGCAGATACGCAGTATTTT
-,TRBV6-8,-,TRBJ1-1,CASSYPPPTAMNTEAFF,TGTGCCAGCAGTTACCCCCCCCCGACAGCGATGAACACTGAAGCTTTCTTT
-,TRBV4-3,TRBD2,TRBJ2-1,CASSQDWASGRNEQFF,TGCGCCAGCAGCCAAGATTGGGCTAGCGGGAGGAATGAGCAGTTCTTC
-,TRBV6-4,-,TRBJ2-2,CASSDEGTGELFF,TGTGCCAGCAGTGACGAGGGCACCGGGGAGCTGTTTTTT
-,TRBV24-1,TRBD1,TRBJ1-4,CATSDPGTGGEKLFF,TGTGCCACCAGTGACCCGGGGACAGGGGGGGAAAAACTGTTTTTT
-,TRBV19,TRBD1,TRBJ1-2,CASSIEIPGQGGYTF,TGTGCCAGTAGTATAGAAATCCCGGGACAGGGAGGCTACACCTTC
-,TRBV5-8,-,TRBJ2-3,CASSLVPETSTDTQYF,TGTGCCAGCAGCTTGGTTCCAGAAACTAGCACAGATACGCAGTATTTT
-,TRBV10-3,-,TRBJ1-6,CAIAGREGSPLHF,TGTGCCATCGCTGGTAGGGAAGGTTCACCCCTCCACTTT
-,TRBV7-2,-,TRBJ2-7,CASSLDLGYEQYF,TGTGCCAGCAGCTTAGATTTAGGCTACGAGCAGTACTTC
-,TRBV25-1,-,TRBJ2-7,CASSEGATVQQYF,TGTGCCAGCAGTGAAGGGGCGACAGTGCAGCAGTACTTC
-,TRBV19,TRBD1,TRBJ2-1,CASSISEGQGIRYEQFF,TGTGCCAGTAGTATATCTGAGGGACAGGGAATCCGTTATGAGCAGTTCTTC
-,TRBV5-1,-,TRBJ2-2,CASSLFSRDHLTGELFF,TGCGCCAGCAGCTTGTTTAGCAGGGACCACTTAACCGGGGAGCTGTTTTTT
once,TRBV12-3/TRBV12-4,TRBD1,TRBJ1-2,CASSTGTAYGYTF,TGTGCCAGCAGCACCGGGACAGCGTATGGCTACACCTTC
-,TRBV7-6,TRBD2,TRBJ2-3,CASSLTERGITDTQYF,TGTGCCAGCAGCTTGACCGAGCGGGGAATCACAGATACGCAGTATTTT
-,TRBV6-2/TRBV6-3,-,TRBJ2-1,CASSYVTGNEQFF,TGTGCCAGCAGTTACGTGACAGGCAATGAGCAGTTCTTC
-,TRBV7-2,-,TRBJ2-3,CASSLGLAWDTQYF,TGTGCCAGCAGCTTAGGCCTAGCGTGGGATACGCAGTATTTT
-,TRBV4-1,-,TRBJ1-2,CASSRKGGQNPNYGYTF,TGCGCCAGCAGCCGAAAGGGTGGACAGAATCCTAACTATGGCTACACCTTC
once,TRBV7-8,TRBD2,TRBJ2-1,CASSLGTSGGNEQFF,TGTGCCAGCAGCTTGGGGACTAGCGGGGGCAATGAGCAGTTCTTC
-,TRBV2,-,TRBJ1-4,CASSQLNEKLFF,TGTGCCAGCAGTCAGCTTAATGAAAAACTGTTTTTT
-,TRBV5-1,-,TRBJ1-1,CASSPARMNTEAFF,TGCGCCAGCAGCCCCGCCCGCATGAACACTGAAGCTTTCTTT
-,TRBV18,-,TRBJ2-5,CASSPGSGGETQYF,TGTGCCAGCTCACCAGGGTCCGGGGGAGAGACCCAGTACTTC
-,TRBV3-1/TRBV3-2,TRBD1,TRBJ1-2,CASRPVTGGGYTF,TGTGCCAGCAGGCCAGTGACAGGGGGCGGCTACACCTTC
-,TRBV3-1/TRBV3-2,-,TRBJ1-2,CASSQMGGYTF,TGTGCCAGCAGCCAAATGGGGGGCTACACCTTC
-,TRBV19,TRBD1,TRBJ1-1,CASSSRTGGNTEAFF,TGTGCCAGTAGTTCTCGGACAGGTGGGAACACTGAAGCTTTCTTT
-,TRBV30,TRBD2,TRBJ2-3,CAWSRGLGDTDTQYF,TGTGCCTGGAGTAGAGGACTAGGGGACACAGATACGCAGTATTTT
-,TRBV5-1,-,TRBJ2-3,CASSSNTDTQYF,TGCGCCAGCAGCTCTAACACAGATACGCAGTATTTT
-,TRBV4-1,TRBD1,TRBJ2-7,CASSQDGPGQESYEQYF,TGCGCCAGCAGCCAAGATGGCCCGGGACAGGAGAGCTACGAGCAGTACTTC
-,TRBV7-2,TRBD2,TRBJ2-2,CASSLAPTSGRLPTGELFF,TGTGCCAGCAGCTTAGCCCCGACTAGCGGGCGGTTACCCACCGGGGAGCTGTTTTTT
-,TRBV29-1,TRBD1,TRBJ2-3,CSVGVTGGTDTQYF,TGCAGCGTTGGAGTGACAGGGGGCACAGATACGCAGTATTTT
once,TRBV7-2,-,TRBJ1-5,CASSQIQGLIRQPQHF,TGTGCCAGCAGCCAGATACAGGGTTTAATACGTCAGCCCCAGCATTTT
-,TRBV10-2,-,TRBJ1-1,CASSEPIRAGRTEAFF,TGCGCCAGCAGTGAGCCTATCCGGGCGGGAAGGACTGAAGCTTTCTTT
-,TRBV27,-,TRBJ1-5,CASSLSGKGTSNQPQHF,TGTGCCAGCAGTTTATCGGGGAAGGGTACTAGCAATCAGCCCCAGCATTTT
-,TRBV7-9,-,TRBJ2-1,CASSLGGGPGPRRENEQFF,TGTGCCAGCAGCCTAGGAGGGGGGCCGGGGCCCCGTCGGGAAAATGAGCAGTTCTTC
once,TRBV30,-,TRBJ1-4,CAWSVPSMVYEKLFF,TGTGCCTGGAGTGTACCGAGCATGGTGTATGAAAAACTGTTTTTT
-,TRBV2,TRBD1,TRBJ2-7,CASRPGQGLGEQYF,TGTGCCAGCAGACCCGGACAGGGATTGGGGGAGCAGTACTTC
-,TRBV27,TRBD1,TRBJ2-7,CASSRGGTGVNEQYF,TGTGCCAGCAGCCGGGGAGGGACAGGGGTTAACGAGCAGTACTTC
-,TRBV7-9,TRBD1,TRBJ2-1,CASSSTTGGAGNEQFF,TGTGCCAGCAGCTCCACCACAGGGGGCGCAGGGAATGAGCAGTTCTTC
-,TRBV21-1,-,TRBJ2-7,CASSLKIWTGADDSYEQYF,TGTGCCAGCAGCCTCAAAATTTGGACAGGGGCTGACGACTCCTACGAGCAGTACTTC
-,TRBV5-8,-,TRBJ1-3,CASSLVTSSSGNTIYF,TGTGCCAGCAGCTTGGTGACTTCCAGCTCTGGAAACACCATATATTTT
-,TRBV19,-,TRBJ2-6,CASSIWGTGANVLTF,TGTGCCAGTAGTATTTGGGGGACTGGGGCCAACGTCCTGACTTTC
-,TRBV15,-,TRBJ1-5,CATSRVGPEQPQHF,TGTGCCACCAGTCGGGTAGGGCCGGAGCAGCCCCAGCATTTT